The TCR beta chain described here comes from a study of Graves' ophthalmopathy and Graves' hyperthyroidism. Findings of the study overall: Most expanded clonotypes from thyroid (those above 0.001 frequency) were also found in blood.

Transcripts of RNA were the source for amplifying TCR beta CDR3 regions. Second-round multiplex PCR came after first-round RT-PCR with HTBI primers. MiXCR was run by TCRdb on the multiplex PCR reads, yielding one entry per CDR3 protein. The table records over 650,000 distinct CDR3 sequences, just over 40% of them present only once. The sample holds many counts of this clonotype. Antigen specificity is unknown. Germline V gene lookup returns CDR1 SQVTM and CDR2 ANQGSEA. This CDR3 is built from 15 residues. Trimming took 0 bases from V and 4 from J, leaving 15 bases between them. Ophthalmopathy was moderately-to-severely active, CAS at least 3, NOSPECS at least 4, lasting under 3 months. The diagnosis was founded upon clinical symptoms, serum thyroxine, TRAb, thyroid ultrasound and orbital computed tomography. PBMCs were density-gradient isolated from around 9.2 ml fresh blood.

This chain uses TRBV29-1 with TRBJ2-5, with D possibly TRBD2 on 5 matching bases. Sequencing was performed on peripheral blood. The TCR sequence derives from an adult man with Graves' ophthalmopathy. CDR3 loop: CSVEDPRPGGETQYF. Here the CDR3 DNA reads TGCAGCGTTGAAGATCCAAGACCCGGAGGAGAGACCCAGTACTTC. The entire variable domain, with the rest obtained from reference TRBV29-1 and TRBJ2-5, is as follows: SAVISQKPSRDICQRGTSLTIQCQVDSQVTMMFWYRQQPGQSLTLIATANQGSEATYESGFVIDKFPISRPNLTFSTLTVSNMSPEDSSIYLCSVEDPRPGGETQYFGPGTRLLVL.